The 5 T cell receptor beta chains presented below share a single source sample, sequenced in a study of OX40 agonist ivuxolimab in advanced cancers. TCRdb's copy holds only in-frame clones and misses some; the assay was immunoSEQ multiplex PCR. Seen here are about 110,000 clones, about 91% observed once, and the top ten hold about 0.67%. The source material was CD4+ or CD8+ T cells sorted from blood, sampled in a trial of the OX40 agonist ivuxolimab. The receptor source for this set is an adult with an advanced solid tumor such as melanoma, head and neck, liver or kidney cancer.

The chain employs TRBV7-6 and TRBJ2-7, with 7 bases lining up with TRBD2. The CDR3 has 15 residues. V lost 1 base, J lost 2 bases, and 5 bases stayed unmatched. From germline, CDR1 is SGHVS and CDR2 FNYEAQ. Written as DNA, the CDR3 is TGTGCCAGCAGCTTAGGGGCGGGAGACACCTACGAGCAGTACTTC. It is translated as CASSLGAGDTYEQYF.

This clone occurred a few times. The V gene is TRBV19, the J gene TRBJ1-2, with 12 bases identical to TRBD1. CDR3 length: 17 residues. CDR1 LNHDA and CDR2 SQIVND come from the germline V gene (reference sequence). V was clipped by 3 bases and J by 4 bases; unmatched bases: 9. In DNA form, the CDR3 reads TGTGCCAGTAGTATCCGGGACAGGGGGCGCGGTCGCTATGGCTACACCTTC. As protein: CASSIRDRGRGRYGYTF.

A word on this clone: Mismatch with germline at one junction end may stem from a read error. The J gene is TRBJ2-5, the V gene TRBV10-1, with a possible D match to TRBD2 (6 bases). The germline V gene has CDR1 WNHNN and CDR2 SYGVQD (reference sequence). The CDR3 runs to 13 residues. CDR3 sequence reads: CASSESVGGIGNF. The CDR3 nucleotides read TGCGCCAGCAGTGAGTCAGTCGGCGGGATTGGTAACTTC.

The chain carries TRBV10-3 and TRBJ2-2; D uncertain. The germline V and J ends were trimmed by 10 bases and 4 bases, with 10 bases remaining between them. The germline CDR1 and CDR2 sequences are ENHRY and SYGVKD. The CDR3 is made up of 12 amino acids. CDR3 amino acids: CATGSATGELFF. The DNA for the CDR3 is TGTGCCACCGGCAGTGCCACCGGGGAGCTGTTTTTT.

The chain combines TRBV5-1 with TRBJ2-1; no clear D gene. The germline V gene encodes CDR1 SGHRS and CDR2 YFSETQ. V was shortened by 0 bases and J by 0 bases, with 10 bases between the two germline ends. This CDR3 has 16 residues. CDR3 DNA sequence: TGCGCCAGCAGCTTGGGTGGTCCTAGCTCCTACAATGAGCAGTTCTTC. It specifies CASSLGGPSSYNEQFF.